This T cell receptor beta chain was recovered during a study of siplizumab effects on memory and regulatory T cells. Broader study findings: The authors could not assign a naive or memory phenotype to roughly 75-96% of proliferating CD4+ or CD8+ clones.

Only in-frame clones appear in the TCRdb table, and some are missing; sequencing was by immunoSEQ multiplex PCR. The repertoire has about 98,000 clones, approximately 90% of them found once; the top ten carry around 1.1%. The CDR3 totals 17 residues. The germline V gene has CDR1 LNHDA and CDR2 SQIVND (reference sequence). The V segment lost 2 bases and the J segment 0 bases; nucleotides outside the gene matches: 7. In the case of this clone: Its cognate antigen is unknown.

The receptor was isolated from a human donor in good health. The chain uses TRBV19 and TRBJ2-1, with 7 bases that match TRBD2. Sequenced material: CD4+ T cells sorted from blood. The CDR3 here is CASSIPPRGSSYNEQFF. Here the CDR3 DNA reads TGTGCCAGTAGTATACCACCCCGCGGGAGCTCCTACAATGAGCAGTTCTTC.